This T cell receptor beta chain derives from a study of cytomegalovirus exposure and HLA in healthy donors. The protocol was immunoSEQ multiplex PCR, while the TCRdb copy is restricted to in-frame clones and leaves out a portion. The table includes 250,000 to 400,000 clones, approximately 90% detected once. General study results and limits: Subsequent analysis showed first-cohort TCR clusters tending to co-occur in over a hundred validation repertoires. In vitro confirmation showed three CMV-associated chains to be CMV antigen specific. Cytomegalovirus association was assigned to under 200 TCR beta chains.

Details on this clone: Its cognate antigen is unknown.

The CDR3 runs to 16 residues. Germline V gene data show CDR1 as SGHVS and CDR2 as FNYEAQ. The V and J ends lost 1 base and 3 bases respectively, with 15 bases between them. This TCR was sampled from a woman under 40 in good health and CMV-seropositive. Sequenced material: PBMCs. V gene TRBV7-6 combines with J gene TRBJ1-1, with D possibly matching TRBD1 (5 bases). The CDR3 here is CASSLETPGGDTEAFF. The CDR3 DNA is TGTGCCAGCAGCTTAGAGACCCCTGGAGGGGACACTGAAGCTTTCTTT.